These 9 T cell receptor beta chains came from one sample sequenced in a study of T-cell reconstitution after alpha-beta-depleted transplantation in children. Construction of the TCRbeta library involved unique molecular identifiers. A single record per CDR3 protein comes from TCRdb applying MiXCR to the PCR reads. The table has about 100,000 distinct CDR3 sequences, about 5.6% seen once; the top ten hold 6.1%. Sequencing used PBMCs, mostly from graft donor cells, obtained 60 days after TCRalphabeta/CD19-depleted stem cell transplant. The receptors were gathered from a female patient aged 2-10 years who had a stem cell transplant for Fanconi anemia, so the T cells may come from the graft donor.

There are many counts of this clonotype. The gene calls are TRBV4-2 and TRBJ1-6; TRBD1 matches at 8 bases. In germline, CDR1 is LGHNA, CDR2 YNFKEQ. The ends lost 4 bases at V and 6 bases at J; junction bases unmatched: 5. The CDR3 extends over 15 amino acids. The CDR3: CASSPRDRSNSPLHF. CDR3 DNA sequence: TGTGCCAGCAGCCCCCGGGACAGGAGTAATTCACCCCTCCACTTT.

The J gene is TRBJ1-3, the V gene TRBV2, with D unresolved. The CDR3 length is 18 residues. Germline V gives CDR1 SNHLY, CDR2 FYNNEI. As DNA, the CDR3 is TGTACCTGCTGGCCCCGGCGGAAACTGGCACCCTCTGGAAACACCATATATTTT. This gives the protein CTCWPRRKLAPSGNTIYF. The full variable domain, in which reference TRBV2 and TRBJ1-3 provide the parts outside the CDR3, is EPEVTQTPSHQVTQMGQEVILRCVPISNHLYFYWYRQILGQKVEFLVSFYNNEISEKSEIFDDQFSVERPDGSNFTLKIRSTKLEDSAMYFCTCWPRRKLAPSGNTIYFGEGSWLTVV.

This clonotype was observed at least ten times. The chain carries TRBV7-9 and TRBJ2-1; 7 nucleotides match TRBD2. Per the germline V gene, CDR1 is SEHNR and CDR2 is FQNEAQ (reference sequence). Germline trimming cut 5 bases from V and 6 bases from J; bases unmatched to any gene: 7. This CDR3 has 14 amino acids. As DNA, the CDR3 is TGTGCCAGCAGCCAGCGACTAGCTTCCAATGAGCAGTTCTTC. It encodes CASSQRLASNEQFF. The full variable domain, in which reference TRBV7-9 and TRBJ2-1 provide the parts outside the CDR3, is DTGVSQNPRHKITKRGQNVTFRCDPISEHNRLYWYRQTLGQGPEFLTYFQNEAQLEKSRLLSDRFSAERPKGSFSTLEIQRTEQGDSAMYLCASSQRLASNEQFFGPGTRLTVL.

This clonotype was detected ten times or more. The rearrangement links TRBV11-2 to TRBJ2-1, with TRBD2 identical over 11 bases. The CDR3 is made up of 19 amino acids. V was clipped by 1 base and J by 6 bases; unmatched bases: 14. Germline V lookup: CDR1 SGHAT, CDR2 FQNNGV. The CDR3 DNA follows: TGTGCCAGCAGCTTAGTGGTAGCGGGGGGGCCTGAGAGGCCCAATGAGCAGTTCTTC. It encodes CASSLVVAGGPERPNEQFF.

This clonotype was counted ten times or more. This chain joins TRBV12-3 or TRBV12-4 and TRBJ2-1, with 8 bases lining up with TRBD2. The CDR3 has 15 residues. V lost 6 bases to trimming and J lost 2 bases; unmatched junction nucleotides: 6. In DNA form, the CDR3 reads TGTGCCAGCAGCATTACTAGCGGCCCCTACAATGAGCAGTTCTTC. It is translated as CASSITSGPYNEQFF.

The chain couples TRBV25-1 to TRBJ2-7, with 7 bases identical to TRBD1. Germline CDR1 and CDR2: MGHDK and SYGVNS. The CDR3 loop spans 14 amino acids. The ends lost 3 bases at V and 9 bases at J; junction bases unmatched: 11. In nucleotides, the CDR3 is TGTGCCAGCAGTGATCCGGGACAGCCCAAGGGGCAGTACTTC. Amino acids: CASSDPGQPKGQYF.

CDR3 nucleotides: TGTGCCAGCAGTCACGGACAGGGAGGCTACGAGCAGTACTTC. This encodes CASSHGQGGYEQYF. The V call is TRBV28, the J call TRBJ2-7, with 8 bases fitting TRBD1. There are 14 residues in the CDR3. CDR1 is MDHEN, CDR2 SYDVKM, per germline. V was pared by 5 bases and J by 3 bases, with 6 bases of the junction left unmatched.

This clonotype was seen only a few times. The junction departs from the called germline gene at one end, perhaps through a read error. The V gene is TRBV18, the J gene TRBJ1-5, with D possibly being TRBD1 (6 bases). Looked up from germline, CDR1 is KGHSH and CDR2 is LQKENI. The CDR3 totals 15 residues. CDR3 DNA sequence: TGTGCCAGCTCGCCACAGGGATTTGGCAATCAGCCCCAGCATTTT. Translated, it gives CASSPQGFGNQPQHF.

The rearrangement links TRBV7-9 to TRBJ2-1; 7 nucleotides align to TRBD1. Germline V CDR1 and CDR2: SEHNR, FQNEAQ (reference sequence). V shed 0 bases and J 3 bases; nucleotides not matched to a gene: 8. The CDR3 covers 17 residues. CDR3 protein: CASSLAPRGQYYNEQFF. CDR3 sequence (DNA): TGTGCCAGCAGCTTAGCGCCAAGGGGGCAATACTACAATGAGCAGTTCTTC.